The 29 T cell receptor beta chains below were found in one sample sequenced in a study of cytomegalovirus exposure and HLA in healthy donors. PCR primers comprised 60 Vbeta and 13 Jbeta primers. Produced via immunoSEQ multiplex PCR; TCRdb's table is partial and in-frame only. Of 90,000 to 120,000 clones listed, over 60% were seen once; the top ten hold about 4.3%. The sample was PBMCs. The receptors derive from a male donor in good health and CMV-seronegative.

This clone was found a few times. The chain joins TRBV7-9 to TRBJ1-1; D is uncertain. With 5 bases removed from V and 1 base from J, the gap between germline ends came to 14 bases. This CDR3 has 15 residues. Germline V CDR1 and CDR2: SEHNR, FQNEAQ (reference sequence). For the CDR3, the DNA is TGTGCCAGCAGCCTATTAGCCTATAAGAACACTGAAGCTTTCTTT. Its protein product is CASSLLAYKNTEAFF.

The DNA of the CDR3 is TGTGCCACCAGCAGTGGAACGACTAGCGGGAGAAGGGATGAGCAGTTCTTC. Amino acids: CATSSGTTSGRRDEQFF. The chain carries TRBV15 and TRBJ2-1; 12 bases align to TRBD2. Per the germline V gene, CDR1 is LNHNV and CDR2 is YYDKDF (reference sequence). V lost 3 bases to trimming and J lost 8 bases; unmatched junction nucleotides: 11. CDR3 length: 17 amino acids.

The V and J genes are TRBV15 and TRBJ2-3; 8 positions match TRBD2. The CDR3 is 15 amino acids. J was trimmed by 5 bases and V by 5 bases; bases with no gene match: 9. CDR1 is LNHNV and CDR2 is YYDKDF in the germline V gene (reference sequence). The CDR3: CATSSRGASQDTQYF. The DNA for the CDR3 is TGTGCCACCAGCTCGCGGGGGGCGAGCCAAGATACGCAGTATTTT.

The CDR3: CASSSSGIGNTGELFF. The CDR3 DNA reads TGTGCCAGCAGTTCTAGCGGGATCGGGAACACCGGGGAGCTGTTTTTT. This chain uses TRBV2 with TRBJ2-2, with TRBD2 identical over 9 bases. Germline CDR1 reads SNHLY; CDR2 reads FYNNEI. V lost 5 bases, J lost 1 base, and 5 bases stayed unmatched. The CDR3 is made up of 16 amino acids. Variable domain in full (rest from reference TRBV2 and TRBJ2-2): EPEVTQTPSHQVTQMGQEVILRCVPISNHLYFYWYRQILGQKVEFLVSFYNNEISEKSEIFDDQFSVERPDGSNFTLKIRSTKLEDSAMYFCASSSSGIGNTGELFFGEGSRLTVL.

The V call is TRBV28, the J call TRBJ1-4; D is perhaps TRBD1 (5 bases). The V end lost 6 bases, the J end lost 4 bases, and 12 bases lay between the germline ends. Germline loops: CDR1 MDHEN, CDR2 SYDVKM. This CDR3 comprises 14 residues. The CDR3 DNA sequence: TGTGCCAGCAGCCAGAGCGGGGGTAATGAAAAACTGTTTTTT. Its protein product is CASSQSGGNEKLFF.

The chain couples TRBV28 to TRBJ2-4, with TRBD1 matching over 11 bases. J was trimmed by 2 bases and V by 5 bases; bases with no gene match: 8. Germline values: CDR1 MDHEN, CDR2 SYDVKM. This CDR3 comprises 17 residues. CDR3 nucleotides: TGTGCCAGCAGTCGTGCCGGGACAGGGGGACCCAAAAACATTCAGTACTTC. This codes for CASSRAGTGGPKNIQYF.

The DNA for the CDR3 is TGTGCCAGCAGCTTGGGCAGGGGGCGCCTCTATGGCTACACCTTC. This translates into CASSLGRGRLYGYTF. The V gene is TRBV11-2, the J gene TRBJ1-2; 8 bases map to TRBD1. CDR3 length: 15 residues. The germline V gene encodes CDR1 SGHAT and CDR2 FQNNGV. V lost 3 bases and J lost 4; bases outside the gene matches: 7. Full variable domain (outside the CDR3, taken from reference TRBV11-2 and TRBJ1-2): EAGVAQSPRYKIIEKRQSVAFWCNPISGHATLYWYQQILGQGPKLLIQFQNNGVVDDSQLPKDRFSAERLKGVDSTLKIQPAKLEDSAVYLCASSLGRGRLYGYTFGSGTRLTVV.

The sample holds one count of this clone. The gene calls are TRBV18 and TRBJ2-3; 9 positions agree with TRBD2. Germline CDR1 KGHSH, CDR2 LQKENI. This CDR3 spans 17 amino acids. V gave up 3 bases and J gave up 5 bases; unmatched junction bases: 12. The DNA of the CDR3 is TGTGCCAGCTCACCCCTCCCTTTAGCGGGAGCGCTAGATACGCAGTATTTT. It translates to CASSPLPLAGALDTQYF. Full variable domain (remainder filled in from reference TRBV18 and TRBJ2-3): NAGVMQNPRHLVRRRGQEARLRCSPMKGHSHVYWYRQLPEEGLKFMVYLQKENIIDESGMPKERFSAEFPKEGPSILRIQQVVRGDSAAYFCASSPLPLAGALDTQYFGPGTRLTVL.

This clone was recorded a few times. The J gene is TRBJ2-1, the V gene TRBV5-1; 8 nucleotides match TRBD1. After removal of 5 bases from V and 7 bases from J, the junction contained 5 bases not matched to a gene. The CDR3 contains 13 residues. Germline V lookup: CDR1 SGHRS, CDR2 YFSETQ. CDR3 coding DNA: TGCGCCAGCAGTCTACAGGGGGTGAATGAGCAGTTCTTC. It encodes CASSLQGVNEQFF.

The rearrangement uses TRBV21-1 and TRBJ2-5; the DNA was not used to check the table's D call, TRBD2. TRBV21-1 is flagged as a pseudogene. This CDR3 is built from 16 residues. The CDR3 here is CASRRGYSGYQETQYF. For the CDR3, the DNA is TGTGCCAGCAGACGCGGTTACTCCGGATACCAAGAGACCCAGTACTTC.

This chain connects TRBV7-9 to TRBJ2-7; possible D gene TRBD1, 5 bases. Trimming removed 5 bases at V and 2 bases at J, with 22 bases between. The germline V gene encodes CDR1 SEHNR and CDR2 FQNEAQ (reference sequence). This CDR3 is 17 amino acids long. CDR3 loop: CASSPFPPTAGPYEQYF. The CDR3 region has the DNA TGTGCCAGCAGCCCATTCCCGCCGACAGCCGGCCCCTACGAGCAGTACTTC.

The V call is TRBV4-1, the J call TRBJ2-1, with a tentative D call TRBD1 (5 bases). The V end was cut by 3 bases, the J end by 2 bases, with 14 bases between. The CDR3 contains 16 residues. Germline loops: CDR1 MGHRA, CDR2 YSYEKL. CDR3 sequence: CASSQGSGPPYNEQFF. The CDR3 DNA reads TGCGCCAGCAGCCAGGGCTCAGGGCCCCCCTACAATGAGCAGTTCTTC.

This rearrangement joins TRBV25-1 to TRBJ2-5; perhaps TRBD1 as D (5 bases). The closer fit of TRBJ2-7 to the DNA end suggests the J call may be wrong. The CDR3 totals 16 residues. Germline CDR1 and CDR2: MGHDK and SYGVNS. CDR3 coding DNA: TGTGCCAGCAGTGAAGTTGGTGTTAGGGGCCGGTACGAGCAGTACTTC. Protein product: CASSEVGVRGRYEQYF.

This clone turned up a few times. The genes are TRBV19 and TRBJ1-5; TRBD1 matches 8 bases. Trimming took 5 bases from V and 6 from J; bases not matched to a gene: 6. Germline lookup yields CDR1 LNHDA and CDR2 SQIVND (reference sequence). The CDR3 sequence is 14 residues long. The CDR3 loop is CASSSRGRGQPQHF. The DNA of the CDR3 is TGTGCCAGTAGTTCCAGGGGGCGAGGTCAGCCCCAGCATTTT.

This clone was found a few times. The chain links TRBV10-1 to TRBJ2-3; D not resolved. This CDR3 region has 14 residues. Trimming removed 3 bases at V and 0 bases at J, with 7 bases between. Per germline, CDR1 WNHNN and CDR2 SYGVQD (reference sequence). In DNA, the CDR3 is TGCGCCAGCAGTGATAGCCTTAGCACAGATACGCAGTATTTT. Its translation: CASSDSLSTDTQYF.

To note about this clone: The junction does not match germline at one end; this may be a read error. The chain combines TRBV14 with TRBJ1-4; D is unclear. Germline CDR1 and CDR2: SGHDN and FVKESK. CDR3 length: 14 residues. The CDR3 loop is CASSQWGVGERLFF. In nucleotides, the CDR3 is TGTGCCAGCAGCCAATGGGGAGTCGGGGAAAGACTGTTTTTT.

The V and J genes are TRBV9 and TRBJ2-1, with TRBD2 matching over 7 bases. The junction had 4 bases not matched to a gene; V was cut back by 0 bases and J by 7 bases. Germline V gene sequence: CDR1 SGDLS, CDR2 YYNGEE. The CDR3 loop spans 14 amino acids. The CDR3 loop is CASSVGGRGNEQFF. The CDR3 DNA follows: TGTGCCAGCAGCGTAGGGGGGAGGGGTAATGAGCAGTTCTTC.

The rearrangement joins TRBV7-9 to TRBJ1-1, with a tentative D call TRBD1 (5 bases). CDR1 and CDR2 from the germline V gene are SEHNR and FQNEAQ (reference sequence). V was clipped by 2 bases and J by 0 bases, with 10 bases between them. There are 15 residues in the CDR3. The CDR3 nucleotides read TGTGCCAGCAGCTTATCACGGACAATGAACACTGAAGCTTTCTTT. Amino acids: CASSLSRTMNTEAFF.

In this sample, this clone turned up a few times. The chain combines TRBV6-6 with TRBJ2-3; 10 bases map to TRBD2. The trim removed 6 bases at V and 7 bases at J, leaving 13 bases unmatched. This CDR3 contains 16 residues. CDR1 is MNHNY, CDR2 SVGAGI, per germline (reference sequence). CDR3 in amino acids: CASSPGLAGVRNTQYF. In nucleotides, the CDR3 is TGTGCCAGCAGCCCCGGTCTAGCGGGAGTTAGAAATACGCAGTATTTT.

This clone has a single count. The CDR3, as DNA: TGTGCCAGCTCACCACTTAGTCTCGGCGGGGGCACAGATACGCAGTATTTT. Its translation is CASSPLSLGGGTDTQYF. The rearrangement joins TRBV18 to TRBJ2-3, with a possible D match to TRBD2 (6 bases). This CDR3 region has 17 residues. Germline assignment: CDR1 KGHSH and CDR2 LQKENI. The V gene lost 1 base and the J gene lost 1 base, with 15 bases spanning the gap.

The V call is TRBV28, the J call TRBJ2-5; perhaps TRBD1 as D (6 bases). Trimming removed 6 bases at V and 1 base at J, with 12 bases between. Germline assignment: CDR1 MDHEN and CDR2 SYDVKM. The CDR3 runs 14 residues. CDR3 protein: CASSPQGFQETQYF. DNA of the CDR3: TGTGCCAGCAGCCCACAGGGCTTCCAAGAGACCCAGTACTTC.

This clone was recorded once. This chain joins TRBV4-1 and TRBJ2-1; 13 nucleotides agree with TRBD2. The CDR3 is 18 residues long. From germline, CDR1 is MGHRA and CDR2 YSYEKL. The trim removed 7 bases at V and 0 bases at J, leaving 9 bases unmatched. The CDR3 nucleotides read TGCGCCAGCAACCTCGGACTAGCGGGGGTCAACTCCTACAATGAGCAGTTCTTC. Translation: CASNLGLAGVNSYNEQFF.

The chain has TRBV5-8 and TRBJ1-2; no reliable D call. V lost 1 base and J lost 8, with 12 bases in between. The CDR3 runs 13 residues. Germline-derived CDR1 and CDR2 are SGHTS and YDEGEE. Here the CDR3 DNA reads TGTGCCAGCAGCTTGAGGGAGACGGGCGGCTACACCTTC. Its protein is CASSLRETGGYTF. Drawing the rest from reference TRBV5-8 and TRBJ1-2, the complete variable domain is EAGVTQSPTHLIKTRGQQATLRCSPISGHTSVYWYQQALGLGLQFLLWYDEGEERNRGNFPPRFSGRQFPNYSSELNVNALELEDSALYLCASSLRETGGYTFGSGTRLTVV.

The rearrangement uses TRBV6-1 and TRBJ1-1; TRBD1 aligns across 8 bases. J was trimmed by 0 bases and V by 4 bases; bases with no gene match: 10. The CDR3 runs 17 residues. CDR1 and CDR2 (germline): MNHNS, SASEGT. The CDR3 sequence: CASSGPLGTGLNTEAFF. For the CDR3, the DNA is TGTGCCAGCAGTGGCCCCCTCGGGACAGGCCTGAACACTGAAGCTTTCTTT.

This clone was detected a few times. The chain joins TRBV5-4 to TRBJ1-6, with D maybe TRBD1 (6 bases). The V end was cut by 1 base, the J end by 10 bases, with 15 bases between. The CDR3 is 15 residues long. Germline loops: CDR1 SGHNT, CDR2 YYREEE (reference sequence). The CDR3 here is CASSLNSGAGSPLHF. The CDR3 DNA reads as TGTGCCAGCAGCTTGAATTCAGGGGCGGGCTCACCCCTCCACTTT.

The rearrangement links TRBV6-1 to TRBJ2-2, with D hard to call. The length of the CDR3 is 14 residues. V lost 6 bases and J 2 bases, leaving 10 bases between the germline ends. Germline-derived CDR1 and CDR2 are MNHNS and SASEGT. This CDR3 is CASRSTSNTGELFF. The CDR3 nucleotides are TGTGCCAGCAGATCCACAAGTAACACCGGGGAGCTGTTTTTT.

This rearrangement joins TRBV7-9 to TRBJ1-2; no clear D. This CDR3 has 13 amino acids. In germline, CDR1 is SEHNR, CDR2 FQNEAQ (reference sequence). Trimming pared 2 bases from V and 4 bases from J, leaving 8 bases between. The CDR3 nucleotides are TGTGCCAGCAGCTTATCCGCTACCTATGGCTACACCTTC. It codes for CASSLSATYGYTF.

This sequence joins TRBV28 and TRBJ1-2, with D maybe TRBD1 (6 bases). The V end lost 3 bases, the J end lost 7 bases, and 12 bases lay between the germline ends. From germline, CDR1 is MDHEN and CDR2 SYDVKM. The CDR3 extends over 13 amino acids. The CDR3 protein is CASSLLTGSGYTF. The CDR3 DNA reads TGTGCCAGCAGTTTGCTTACAGGGAGTGGCTACACCTTC.

The chain combines TRBV6-6 with TRBJ1-1, with 7 nucleotides matching TRBD1. Germline CDR1 reads MNHNY; CDR2 reads SVGAGI (reference sequence). The junction had 1 base not matched to a gene; V was cut back by 0 bases and J by 0 bases. This CDR3 contains 15 residues. This chain's CDR3 is CASSYSTGLNTEAFF. The CDR3 nucleotides read TGTGCCAGCAGTTACTCGACAGGGCTGAACACTGAAGCTTTCTTT.